A selection of T cell receptor beta chains follows, all from one sample in a study of OX40 agonist ivuxolimab in advanced cancers. Here immunoSEQ multiplex PCR was the method, and the copy in TCRdb shows in-frame clones only, minus some. Seen here are fewer than 55,000 clones, approximately 87% observed once, and the top ten hold approximately 10%. The sample consisted of CD4+ or CD8+ T cells sorted from blood, taken in a trial of the OX40 agonist ivuxolimab. Every receptor here comes from an adult with an advanced solid tumor such as melanoma, head and neck, liver or kidney cancer. CDR3s include the opening cysteine and the closing phenylalanine or tryptophan. The D gene is left open where the match is weak. A clone size is listed for some rows: how often the clone was seen (once, few, many), or a class if it is expanded.

clone size | J gene | V gene | D gene | CDR3 DNA | CDR3 protein
NA | TRBJ1-5 | TRBV7-9 | TRBD1 | TGTGCCAGCAGCTCAGGGGACAGGGGATTCGATCAGCCCCAGCATTTT | CASSSGDRGFDQPQHF
NA | TRBJ1-1 | TRBV9 | NA | TGTGCCAGCAGCGTAGAACCCGGGGGTATCGCTGAAGCTTTCTTT | CASSVEPGGIAEAFF
few | TRBJ1-1 | TRBV7-9 | NA | TGTGCCAGCAGCTCCTCGACCCGCAGAGACACTGAAGCTTTCTTT | CASSSSTRRDTEAFF
NA | TRBJ1-2 | TRBV14 | NA | TGTGCCAGCAGCCAACTACCGGGGGGCGGCTACACCTTC | CASSQLPGGGYTF
NA | TRBJ2-7 | TRBV19 | NA | TGTGCCAGTAGTATGGGACCTATCATGATAACAGGAACCTACGAGCAGTACTTC | CASSMGPIMITGTYEQYF
NA | TRBJ2-1 | TRBV7-2 | NA | TGTGCCAGCAGCCGGGTTGGGGGACCGAATGAGCAGTTCTTC | CASSRVGGPNEQFF
once | TRBJ2-3 | TRBV7-8 | NA | TGTGCCAGCAGCTTGCAGACAGATACGCAGTATTTT | CASSLQTDTQYF
NA | TRBJ2-1 | TRBV7-6 | NA | TGTGCCAGCAGCCCGAGGGTCGCAGGGCTGGGAGACAATGAGCAGTTCTTC | CASSPRVAGLGDNEQFF
NA | TRBJ2-7 | TRBV7-2 | NA | TGTGCCAGCAGCTTACCATCAACAGGGTCCGAGCAGTACTTC | CASSLPSTGSEQYF
NA | TRBJ1-3 | TRBV19 | NA | TGTGCCAGTAGTATATTGCAGGCTGGAAACACCATATATTTT | CASSILQAGNTIYF
many | TRBJ1-1 | TRBV30 | TRBD1 | TGTGCCTGGATTAGGGACAGCATGAACACTGAAGCTTTCTTT | CAWIRDSMNTEAFF
NA | TRBJ1-2 | TRBV15 | NA | TGTGCCACCAGCAGAGCTCGGGGGTCTAACTATGGCTACACCTTC | CATSRARGSNYGYTF
NA | TRBJ1-1 | TRBV19 | NA | TGTGCCAGTAGTATATTTTTATGGGACACTGAAGCTTTCTTT | CASSIFLWDTEAFF
NA | TRBJ2-7 | TRBV19 | TRBD1 | TGTGCCAGTAGTGGTTCCGGGACAGGGTTCTACGAGCAGTACTTC | CASSGSGTGFYEQYF
NA | TRBJ1-1 | TRBV28 | NA | TGTGCCAGCAGTTCATACAGGGAGAACACTGAAGCTTTCTTT | CASSSYRENTEAFF
NA | TRBJ1-5 | TRBV4-1 | NA | TGCGCCAGCAGCCAAGACCCAGGGGAGGTGTATCAGCCCCAGCATTTT | CASSQDPGEVYQPQHF